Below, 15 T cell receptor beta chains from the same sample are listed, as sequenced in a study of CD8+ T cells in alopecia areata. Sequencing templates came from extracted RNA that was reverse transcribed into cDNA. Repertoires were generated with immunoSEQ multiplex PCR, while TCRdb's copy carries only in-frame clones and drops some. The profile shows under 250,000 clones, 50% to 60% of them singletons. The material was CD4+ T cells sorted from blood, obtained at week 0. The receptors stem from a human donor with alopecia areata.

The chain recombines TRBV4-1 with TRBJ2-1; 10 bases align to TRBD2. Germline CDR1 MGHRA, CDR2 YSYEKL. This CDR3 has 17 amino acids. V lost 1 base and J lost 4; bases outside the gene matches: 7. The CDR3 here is CASSQGGAGGRYNEQFF. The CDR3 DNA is TGCGCCAGCAGCCAAGGAGGAGCGGGAGGGCGATACAATGAGCAGTTCTTC.

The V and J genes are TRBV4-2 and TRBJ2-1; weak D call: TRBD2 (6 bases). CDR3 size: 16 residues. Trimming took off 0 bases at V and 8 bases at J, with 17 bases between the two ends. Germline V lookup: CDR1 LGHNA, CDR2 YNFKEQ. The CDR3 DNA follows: TGTGCCAGCAGCCAAGATGGGACTGACGAGAAATATGAGCAGTTCTTC. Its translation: CASSQDGTDEKYEQFF.

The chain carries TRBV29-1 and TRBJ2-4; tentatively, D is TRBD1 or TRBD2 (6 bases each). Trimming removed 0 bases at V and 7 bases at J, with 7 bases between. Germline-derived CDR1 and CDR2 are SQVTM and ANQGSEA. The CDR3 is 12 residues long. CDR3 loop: CSVEEGGNIQYF. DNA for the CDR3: TGCAGCGTTGAAGAAGGGGGGAACATTCAGTACTTC.

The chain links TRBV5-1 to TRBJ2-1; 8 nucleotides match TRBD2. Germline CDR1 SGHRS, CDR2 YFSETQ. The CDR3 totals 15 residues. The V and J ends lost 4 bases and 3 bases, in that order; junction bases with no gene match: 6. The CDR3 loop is CASSPAGLDYNEQFF. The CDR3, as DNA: TGCGCCAGCAGCCCAGCGGGACTAGACTACAATGAGCAGTTCTTC. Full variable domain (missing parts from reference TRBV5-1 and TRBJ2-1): KAGVTQTPRYLIKTRGQQVTLSCSPISGHRSVSWYQQTPGQGLQFLFEYFSETQRNKGNFPGRFSGRQFSNSRSEMNVSTLELGDSALYLCASSPAGLDYNEQFFGPGTRLTVL.

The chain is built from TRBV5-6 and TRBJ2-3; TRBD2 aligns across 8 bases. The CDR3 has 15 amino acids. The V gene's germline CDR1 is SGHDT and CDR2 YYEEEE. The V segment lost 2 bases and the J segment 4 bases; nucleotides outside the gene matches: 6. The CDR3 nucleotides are TGTGCCAGCAGCTTCCTAGGACTAGCCGCAGATACGCAGTATTTT. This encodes CASSFLGLAADTQYF. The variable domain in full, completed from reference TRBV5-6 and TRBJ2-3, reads DAGVTQSPTHLIKTRGQQVTLRCSPKSGHDTVSWYQQALGQGPQFIFQYYEEEERQRGNFPDRFSGHQFPNYSSELNVNALLLGDSALYLCASSFLGLAADTQYFGPGTRLTVL.

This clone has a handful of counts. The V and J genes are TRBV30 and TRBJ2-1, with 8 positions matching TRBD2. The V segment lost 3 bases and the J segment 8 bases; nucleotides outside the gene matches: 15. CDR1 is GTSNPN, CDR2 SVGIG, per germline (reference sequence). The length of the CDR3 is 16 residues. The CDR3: CAWSLGGVLSVDEQFF. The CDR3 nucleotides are TGTGCCTGGAGCCTCGGGGGGGTTCTCTCGGTCGATGAGCAGTTCTTC.

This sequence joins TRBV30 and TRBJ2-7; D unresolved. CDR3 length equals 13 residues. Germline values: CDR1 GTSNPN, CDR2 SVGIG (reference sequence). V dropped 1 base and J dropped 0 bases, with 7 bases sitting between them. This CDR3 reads CAWSAGVSYEQYF. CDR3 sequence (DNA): TGTGCCTGGAGTGCCGGAGTCTCCTACGAGCAGTACTTC.

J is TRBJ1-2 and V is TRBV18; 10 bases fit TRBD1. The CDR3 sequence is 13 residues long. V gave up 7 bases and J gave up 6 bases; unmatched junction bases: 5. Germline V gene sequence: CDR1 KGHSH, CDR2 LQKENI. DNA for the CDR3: TGTGCCAGCTTTGCTGGGACAGGGGATGGCTACACCTTC. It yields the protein CASFAGTGDGYTF.

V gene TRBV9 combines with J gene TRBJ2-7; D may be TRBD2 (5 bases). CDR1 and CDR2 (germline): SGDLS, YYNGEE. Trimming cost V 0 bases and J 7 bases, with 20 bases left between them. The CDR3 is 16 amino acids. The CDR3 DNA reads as TGTGCCAGCAGCGTAGGATCAGCGGCGATTCTGTTGGAGCAGTACTTC. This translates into CASSVGSAAILLEQYF.

DNA for the CDR3: TGCAGCGGGTTAGGGGCTTATGGCTACACCTTC. Translating it yields CSGLGAYGYTF. J is TRBJ1-2 and V is TRBV29-1; the D gene is possibly TRBD1 (5 bases). CDR3 length: 11 amino acids. Deletions cut 7 bases from V and 5 bases from J, with 11 bases between. Germline CDR1 reads SQVTM; CDR2 reads ANQGSEA.

CDR3 residues: CASSMAKGYNEQFF. CDR3 DNA: TGCGCCAGCAGCATGGCGAAGGGCTACAATGAGCAGTTCTTC. The chain couples TRBV5-1 to TRBJ2-1; the D is unclear. The V end lost 4 bases, the J end lost 3 bases, and 11 bases lay between the germline ends. Germline CDR1 SGHRS, CDR2 YFSETQ. This CDR3 region has 14 residues. Together with reference TRBV5-1 and TRBJ2-1, the CDR3 gives the full variable domain: KAGVTQTPRYLIKTRGQQVTLSCSPISGHRSVSWYQQTPGQGLQFLFEYFSETQRNKGNFPGRFSGRQFSNSRSEMNVSTLELGDSALYLCASSMAKGYNEQFFGPGTRLTVL.

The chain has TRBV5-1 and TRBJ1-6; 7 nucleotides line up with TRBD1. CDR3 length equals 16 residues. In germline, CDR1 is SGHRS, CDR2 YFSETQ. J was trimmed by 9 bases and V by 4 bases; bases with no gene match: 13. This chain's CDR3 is CASSLGQASPGSPLHF. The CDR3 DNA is TGCGCCAGCAGCCTAGGACAGGCCTCTCCGGGTTCACCCCTCCACTTT. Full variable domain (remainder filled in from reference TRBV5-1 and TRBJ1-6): KAGVTQTPRYLIKTRGQQVTLSCSPISGHRSVSWYQQTPGQGLQFLFEYFSETQRNKGNFPGRFSGRQFSNSRSEMNVSTLELGDSALYLCASSLGQASPGSPLHFGNGTRLTVT.

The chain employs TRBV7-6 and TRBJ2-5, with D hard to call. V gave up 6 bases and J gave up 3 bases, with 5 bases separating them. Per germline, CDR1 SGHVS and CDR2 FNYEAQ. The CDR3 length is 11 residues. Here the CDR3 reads CASRREETQYF. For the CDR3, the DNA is TGTGCCAGCAGAAGGGAAGAGACCCAGTACTTC.

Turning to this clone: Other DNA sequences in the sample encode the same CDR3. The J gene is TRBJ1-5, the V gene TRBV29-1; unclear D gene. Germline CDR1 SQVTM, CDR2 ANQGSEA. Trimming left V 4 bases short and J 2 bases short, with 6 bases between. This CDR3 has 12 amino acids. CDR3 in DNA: TGCAGCGTTGGGGAAGGCAATCAGCCCCAGCATTTT. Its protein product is CSVGEGNQPQHF.

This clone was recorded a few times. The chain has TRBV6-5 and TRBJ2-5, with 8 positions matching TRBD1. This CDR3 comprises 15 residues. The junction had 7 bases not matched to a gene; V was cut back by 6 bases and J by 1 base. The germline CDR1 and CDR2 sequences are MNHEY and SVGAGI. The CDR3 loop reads CASRPKTGVQETQYF. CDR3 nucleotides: TGTGCCAGCAGACCTAAGACAGGGGTCCAAGAGACCCAGTACTTC.